A selection of T cell receptor beta chains follows, all from one sample in a study of blood T cell repertoires in COVID-19. The protocol was immunoSEQ multiplex PCR, while the TCRdb copy is restricted to in-frame clones and leaves out a portion. The sample lists 100,000 to 150,000 clones, over 70% occurring once. The sample comprised peripheral blood. These receptor sequences come from a woman between 65 and 79 years old with acute or convalescent COVID-19. The CDR3 runs from the conserved cysteine through the conserved F or W. A D gene is named only where the DNA matches it firmly. Where a row states a size, it is once, few, many or the class of an expanded clone; other rows omit it.

D gene,clone size,J gene,V gene,CDR3 DNA,CDR3 protein
TRBD1,NA,TRBJ1-5,TRBV28,TGTGCCAGCAGTTTACCCGACAGGGCGGGTCAGCATTTT,CASSLPDRAGQHF
NA,NA,TRBJ2-3,TRBV4-1,TGCGCCAGCAGCCAAGTGGGGAGTACGCAGTATTTT,CASSQVGSTQYF
NA,NA,TRBJ1-3,TRBV28,TGTGCCAGCACCCCGGCCAGGGAATACACCATATATTTT,CASTPAREYTIYF
NA,NA,TRBJ1-3,TRBV30,TGTGCCTGGAGTGTAGGAGGGTATGGGGACACCATATATTTT,CAWSVGGYGDTIYF
TRBD1,once,TRBJ1-2,TRBV30,TGTGCCGGCCGGGACAGGGTCTTCGGTGGCTACACCTTC,CAGRDRVFGGYTF
NA,NA,TRBJ2-6,TRBV29-1,TGCAGCGTTACTATTAACCCGATATCTGGGGCCAACGTCCTGACTTTC,CSVTINPISGANVLTF
TRBD1,NA,TRBJ1-2,TRBV4-1,TGCGCCAGCAGCCGATCAACAGGGGCGGCTGGTGGCTACACCTTC,CASSRSTGAAGGYTF
TRBD1,once,TRBJ2-5,TRBV25-1,TGTGCCAGCAGTCCCGGGACAGGGGCGGGGGAGACCCAGTACTTC,CASSPGTGAGETQYF
NA,NA,TRBJ1-6,TRBV7-3,TGTGCCAGCAGCCCACAGGGAAGTAATTCACCCCTCCACTTT,CASSPQGSNSPLHF
TRBD2,NA,TRBJ2-1,TRBV28,TGTGCCAGCAGTTTCTTTCGGGGGGGAACATACAATGAGCAGTTCTTC,CASSFFRGGTYNEQFF
NA,NA,TRBJ2-7,TRBV6-2/TRBV6-3,TGTGCCAGCAGTTACTCGGCAGGAATCATCTCCTACGAGCAGTACTTC,CASSYSAGIISYEQYF
TRBD1,NA,TRBJ1-1,TRBV5-1,TGCGCCAGCAGCTTCGGGACAGTAAACACTGAAGCTTTCTTT,CASSFGTVNTEAFF
NA,NA,TRBJ2-3,TRBV5-4,TGTGCCAGCAGCTTGGGTAGCGGCACAGATACGCAGTATTTT,CASSLGSGTDTQYF
TRBD1,NA,TRBJ2-7,TRBV5-1,TGCGCCAGCAGCCGGGAGACAGGGGGCGCGTCAGACGAGCAGTACTTC,CASSRETGGASDEQYF
TRBD2,NA,TRBJ2-6,TRBV19,TGTGCCAGTAGTATGGTGGCGGGGGGCAGGAGTTCTGGGGCCAACGTCCTGACTTTC,CASSMVAGGRSSGANVLTF
NA,NA,TRBJ2-1,TRBV5-5,TGTGCCAGCAGCTTTAGCGGTGACTCCTACAATGAGCAGTTCTTC,CASSFSGDSYNEQFF
TRBD1,NA,TRBJ1-3,TRBV19,TGTGCCAGTAGTTCTCCGCGGGAAGGGGGCATCAACACCATATATTTT,CASSSPREGGINTIYF
TRBD2,NA,TRBJ2-7,TRBV7-7,TGTGCCAGCAGCCCGGGGACTAGCGGGCCCTACGAGCAGTACTTC,CASSPGTSGPYEQYF
NA,NA,TRBJ1-2,TRBV28,TGTGCCAGCAGCCGAAACCAAGCAAATTATGGCTACACCTTC,CASSRNQANYGYTF
NA,NA,TRBJ2-3,TRBV18,TGTGCCAGCTCATCCGGGGGCACAGATACGCAGTATTTT,CASSSGGTDTQYF
TRBD2,NA,TRBJ2-5,TRBV10-1,TGCGCCAGCAGTCCCGGGGCGGGGGGCCGGGAGACCCAGTACTTC,CASSPGAGGRETQYF
NA,once,TRBJ1-2,TRBV18,TGTGCCAGCTCACCGTATCGGGACACCAACTATGGCTACACCTTC,CASSPYRDTNYGYTF
NA,once,TRBJ2-5,TRBV30,TGTGCCTGGATCCCGGGGGAGACCCAGTACTTC,CAWIPGETQYF
NA,NA,TRBJ1-2,TRBV10-3,TGTGCCATCAGGACGGGGGGAACGAATGGCTACACCTTC,CAIRTGGTNGYTF
NA,NA,TRBJ2-5,TRBV27,TGTGCCATCCTTCCCTCTTCGCGCGAGACCCAGTACTTC,CAILPSSRETQYF
NA,NA,TRBJ2-7,TRBV30,TGTGCCTGGAGTATTTCGGTGAGACCCAGAGGCTACGAGCAGTACTTC,CAWSISVRPRGYEQYF
NA,NA,TRBJ2-5,TRBV13,TGTGCCAGCAGCTTAGATAGCGGATGGCGCGAGACCCAGTACTTC,CASSLDSGWRETQYF
NA,NA,TRBJ1-2,TRBV29-1,TGCAGCGTCCGGGACACCAACTATGGCTACACCTTC,CSVRDTNYGYTF
NA,NA,TRBJ1-3,TRBV5-1,TGCGCCAGCAGCCCCGCCGGGGTGGAAGGAAACACCATATATTTT,CASSPAGVEGNTIYF
TRBD1,NA,TRBJ1-2,TRBV29-1,TGCAGCGTTGAATTGGCAGGGGGGCTCTATGGCTACACCTTC,CSVELAGGLYGYTF
NA,NA,TRBJ2-3,TRBV29-1,TGCAGCGTTCATCTGGGAGCAGATACGCAGTATTTT,CSVHLGADTQYF
TRBD2,NA,TRBJ2-5,TRBV28,TGTGCCAGTTTCGGGAGGAGGGAGACCCAGTACTTC,CASFGRRETQYF
NA,NA,TRBJ1-1,TRBV24-1,TGTGCCACCAGAGCTGCATCGAACACTGAAGCTTTCTTT,CATRAASNTEAFF
NA,NA,TRBJ2-3,TRBV20-1,TGCAGTGCTAGTTCCGCGGCTGGAGATACGCAGTATTTT,CSASSAAGDTQYF
TRBD1,NA,TRBJ2-2,TRBV11-2,TGTGCCAGCAGCAATACTCCGACAGGGGCCGGGGAGCTGTTTTTT,CASSNTPTGAGELFF
TRBD1,NA,TRBJ1-3,TRBV7-2,TGTGCCAGCAGCTTAGATGGACAGGGAGGAAACACCATATATTTT,CASSLDGQGGNTIYF
NA,NA,TRBJ2-2,TRBV7-3,TGTGCCAGCACTAGAGGGGGGGCACAGAACACCGGGGAGCTGTTTTTT,CASTRGGAQNTGELFF
NA,NA,TRBJ1-2,TRBV5-1,TGCGCCAGCAGCTTGATGGGCTCGACCTATGGCTACACCTTC,CASSLMGSTYGYTF
NA,NA,TRBJ1-5,TRBV19,TGTGCCAGTAATCCCAATCTAGGGGGCAATCAGCCCCAGCATTTT,CASNPNLGGNQPQHF
TRBD1,NA,TRBJ1-5,TRBV29-1,TGCAGCGTTGCAGGGGGGACAGGGGGCGGCTTGGGTCAGCCCCAGCATTTT,CSVAGGTGGGLGQPQHF